These T cell receptor beta chains were read from a single sample in a study of cytomegalovirus exposure and HLA in healthy donors. Profiled with immunoSEQ multiplex PCR; TCRdb holds only in-frame clones, not every one. This sample yields 4,700 or so clones, of which approximately 84% are seen a single time; around 6% belongs to the top ten. Sequencing was carried out using PBMCs. The origin of the receptors is a woman aged 35 to 49 in good health and CMV-seropositive. Both conserved end residues are part of each CDR3. Fields, in order: V gene, clone size, J gene, D gene, CDR3 protein, CDR3 DNA. D genes are given only for firm matches. Clone size, where shown, is once, few, many, or a class for clones that have expanded.

V: TRBV30; size: NA; J: TRBJ1-2; D: NA; CDR3: CAWTTAYYGYTF; DNA: TGTGCCTGGACTACAGCCTACTATGGCTACACCTTC
V: TRBV9; size: once; J: TRBJ2-1; D: TRBD2; CDR3: CASAGETVNNEQFF; DNA: TGTGCCAGCGCGGGGGAGACAGTTAACAATGAGCAGTTCTTC
V: TRBV29-1; size: NA; J: TRBJ1-1; D: NA; CDR3: CSVRTAMNTEAFF; DNA: TGCAGCGTTCGGACAGCGATGAACACTGAAGCTTTCTTT
V: TRBV6-4; size: few; J: TRBJ2-3; D: NA; CDR3: CASSETVITDTQYF; DNA: TGTGCCAGCAGTGAAACGGTTATCACAGATACGCAGTATTTT
V: TRBV27; size: NA; J: TRBJ1-5; D: NA; CDR3: CASSNRDYSNQPQHF; DNA: TGTGCCAGCAGTAACAGGGATTATAGCAATCAGCCCCAGCATTTT
V: TRBV9; size: few; J: TRBJ1-2; D: NA; CDR3: CASSVGLTGAYGYTF; DNA: TGTGCCAGCAGCGTAGGGTTAACAGGAGCTTACGGCTACACCTTC
V: TRBV6-4; size: NA; J: TRBJ2-3; D: NA; CDR3: CASSVVAGSTDTQYF; DNA: TGTGCCAGCAGTGTAGTCGCGGGGAGCACAGATACGCAGTATTTT
V: TRBV6-5; size: NA; J: TRBJ1-1; D: NA; CDR3: CASRTYTDTEAFF; DNA: TGTGCCAGCCGGACTTATACGGACACTGAAGCTTTCTTT
V: TRBV6-1; size: few; J: TRBJ1-5; D: NA; CDR3: CASSEGGIDNQPQHF; DNA: TGTGCCAGCAGTGAAGGAGGTATTGACAATCAGCCCCAGCATTTT
V: TRBV5-1; size: NA; J: TRBJ1-2; D: NA; CDR3: CASSSGGNYGYTF; DNA: TGCGCCAGCAGCTCGGGTGGAAACTATGGCTACACCTTC
V: TRBV5-1; size: NA; J: TRBJ1-1; D: TRBD1; CDR3: CASSWGQQAFF; DNA: TGCGCCAGCAGCTGGGGACAGCAAGCTTTCTTT
V: TRBV15; size: NA; J: TRBJ1-2; D: NA; CDR3: CATGQNYGYTF; DNA: TGTGCCACCGGGCAGAACTATGGCTACACCTTC
V: TRBV9; size: once; J: TRBJ1-1; D: NA; CDR3: CASSADSYTEAFF; DNA: TGTGCCAGCAGCGCGGACAGTTACACTGAAGCTTTCTTT
V: TRBV30; size: NA; J: TRBJ1-1; D: TRBD1; CDR3: CASAGQPNTEAFF; DNA: TGTGCCTCCGCGGGACAGCCGAACACTGAAGCTTTCTTT
V: TRBV6-1; size: large; J: TRBJ2-7; D: TRBD1; CDR3: CASSATGTGAHEQYF; DNA: TGTGCCAGCAGTGCAACCGGGACAGGGGCCCACGAGCAGTACTTC
V: TRBV30; size: NA; J: TRBJ2-1; D: TRBD2; CDR3: CAWKLLAGSGEQFF; DNA: TGTGCCTGGAAGTTACTAGCGGGGAGCGGTGAGCAGTTCTTC
V: TRBV6-5; size: NA; J: TRBJ1-5; D: NA; CDR3: CASSARAISNQPQHF; DNA: TGTGCCAGCAGTGCCAGGGCGATAAGCAATCAGCCCCAGCATTTT
V: TRBV27; size: NA; J: TRBJ1-1; D: TRBD1; CDR3: CASSLDRLNTEAFF; DNA: TGTGCCAGCAGTTTGGACAGGTTGAACACTGAAGCTTTCTTT
V: TRBV29-1; size: NA; J: TRBJ1-5; D: TRBD1; CDR3: CSAGQGDQPQHF; DNA: TGCAGCGCTGGACAGGGAGATCAGCCCCAGCATTTT
V: TRBV30; size: NA; J: TRBJ1-1; D: NA; CDR3: CAWSTHSLTNTEAFF; DNA: TGTGCCTGGAGTACCCACTCGCTCACCAACACTGAAGCTTTCTTT
V: TRBV30; size: NA; J: TRBJ2-5; D: TRBD2; CDR3: CAWSAGLAEETQYF; DNA: TGTGCCTGGAGTGCGGGACTAGCGGAAGAGACCCAGTACTTC
V: TRBV5-6; size: NA; J: TRBJ1-2; D: NA; CDR3: CASSLWGRDYGYTF; DNA: TGTGCCAGCAGCTTATGGGGGCGCGACTATGGCTACACCTTC
V: TRBV30; size: NA; J: TRBJ2-1; D: NA; CDR3: CALLRGSSYNEQFF; DNA: TGTGCCCTGCTGAGGGGGAGCTCCTACAATGAGCAGTTCTTC
V: TRBV9; size: NA; J: TRBJ1-2; D: TRBD1; CDR3: CASSPTGDNGYTF; DNA: TGTGCCAGCAGCCCTACAGGGGACAATGGCTACACCTTC